This record covers a single T cell receptor (beta chain). Its specificity is not known. The data were obtained in a study of beta chain features in type 1 diabetes. Study at large: All samples yielded over 95,000,000 examined sorted cells.

V was shortened by 2 bases and J by 5 bases, with 18 bases between the two germline ends. The CDR3 is 16 amino acids. Germline V gene sequence: CDR1 SGHDN, CDR2 FVKESK. Investigators reverse transcribed all isolated RNA, so they sequenced expressed TCRB transcripts. Here immunoSEQ multiplex PCR was the method, and the copy in TCRdb shows in-frame clones only, minus some. The sample has around 250,000 clones; 13% to 15% are singletons. General study results and limits: Comparison showed that naive, central memory and Treg TCRB repertoires appeared more similar among patients than among healthy donors. TCRB CDR3s were moderately but significantly shorter in Type 1 diabetes patients in all four CD4+ subsets. Type 1 diabetes patients showed fewer insertions and more deletions at VDJ junctions. PCR might favor shorter templates, equally in patients and controls.

The chain is built from TRBV14 and TRBJ2-5; tentative D call: TRBD2 (6 bases). The receptor's source is a man aged 25-45 years with type 1 diabetes. The specimen was naive CD4+ T cells from blood. CDR3 nucleotides: TGTGCCAGCAGCCAAAGACGGAGGGCCCGTGTTGAGACCCAGTACTTC. This codes for CASSQRRRARVETQYF.